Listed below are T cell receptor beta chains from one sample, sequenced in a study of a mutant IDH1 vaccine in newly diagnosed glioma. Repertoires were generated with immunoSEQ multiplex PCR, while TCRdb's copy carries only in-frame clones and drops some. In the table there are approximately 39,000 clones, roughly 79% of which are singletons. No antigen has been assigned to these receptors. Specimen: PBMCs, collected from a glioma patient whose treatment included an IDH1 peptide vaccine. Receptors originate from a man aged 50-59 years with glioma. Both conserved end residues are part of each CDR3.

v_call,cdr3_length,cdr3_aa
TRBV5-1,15,CASSQGMATNEKLFF
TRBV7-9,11,CASSLQETQYF
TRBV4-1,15,CASSQAGQGAYEQYF
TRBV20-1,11,CSARDEETQYF
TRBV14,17,CASSQAPGGTGPYEQYF
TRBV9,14,CASSVDLISPGQYF
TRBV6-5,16,CASSYKGGNLAYEQYF
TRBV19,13,CASAGADNSPLHF
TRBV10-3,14,CATWTSGVSYEQYF
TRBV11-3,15,CASSPGTSGYNEQFF
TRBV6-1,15,CASTMRTGQGETQYF
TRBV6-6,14,CASSWGRENTEAFF
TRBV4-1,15,CASSPPTGWATEAFF
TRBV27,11,CASSFGEKLFF
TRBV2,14,CASSGPGARHEQYF
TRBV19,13,CASRQGRGGEQYF
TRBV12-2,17,CASRLVGQGHSYNEQFF
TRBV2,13,CASSVGTDYGYTF